This TCR beta chain was sequenced in a study of T cell changes during pregnancy in multiple sclerosis. The germline gives CDR1 SGHNT, CDR2 YYREEE (reference sequence). Trimming cost V 4 bases and J 3 bases; bases outside gene matches: 7. The CDR3 loop spans 14 amino acids. Some clones are missing from TCRdb's copy, which holds only in-frame ones; the method was immunoSEQ multiplex PCR. The data contain 100,000 or so clones, around nine tenths of them singletons. The sequence came from a female donor with multiple sclerosis, enrolled in a pregnancy study. The chain couples TRBV5-4 to TRBJ2-7; 7 nucleotides line up with TRBD2. The specimen was peripheral blood, collected in the second trimester of pregnancy. CDR3 nucleotide sequence: TGTGCCAGCAGCCAACGGGGGGACCTCTACGAGCAGTACTTC. Its translation: CASSQRGDLYEQYF.